The rows below give T cell receptor beta chains drawn from one sample of a study of human T cells and chemical hapten exposure. TCRdb re-called the RACE reads through MiXCR, storing one row per CDR3 protein. The sample records about 190,000 distinct CDR3 sequences, approximately 24% being singletons. The sample in question was whole blood, obtained in connection with sensitization to the hapten diphenylcyclopropenone (DPC). These receptors were collected from a woman in her forties with alopecia areata. Some clones in this sample may be carry-over from other donors' samples. Each CDR3 is given with its conserved first and last residue. D genes are given only for firm matches. The size entry is marked missing in some rows and otherwise reads once, few, many or a size class.

CDR3 protein | CDR3 DNA | J gene | D gene | clone size | V gene
CASRIGNRGGETQYF | TGTGCCAGCAGAATAGGCAACAGGGGAGGAGAGACCCAGTACTTC | TRBJ2-5 | NA | many | TRBV27
CASSFGGRASLPYEQYF | TGTGCCAGCAGTTTCGGCGGGAGGGCCTCCCTCCCCTACGAGCAGTACTTC | TRBJ2-7 | TRBD2 | few | TRBV27
CASSHTTNYGYTF | TGTGCCAGCAGCCACACAACTAACTATGGCTACACCTTC | TRBJ1-2 | NA | NA | TRBV6-2/TRBV6-3
CSAAGTLKFSAANEQFF | TGCAGTGCAGCCGGGACTCTCAAGTTTTCCGCGGCAAATGAGCAGTTCTTC | TRBJ2-1 | NA | many | TRBV20-1
CASSLEGDSNQPQHF | TGTGCCAGCAGCTTGGAGGGGGATAGCAATCAGCCCCAGCATTTT | TRBJ1-5 | NA | NA | TRBV5-8
CSARVAGGADTQYF | TGCAGTGCTAGAGTGGCAGGGGGGGCAGATACGCAGTATTTT | TRBJ2-3 | NA | few | TRBV20-1
CASSPQDSSSYEQYF | TGCGCCAGCAGCCCCCAGGACAGTTCCTCCTACGAGCAGTACTTC | TRBJ2-7 | NA | NA | TRBV5-1
CASRRPGTGLHEQFF | TGCGCCAGCAGGCGGCCGGGGACAGGCCTTCATGAGCAGTTCTTC | TRBJ2-1 | TRBD1 | few | TRBV5-1
CSGGDGYTEAFF | TGCAGCGGGGGGGACGGATACACTGAAGCTTTCTTT | TRBJ1-1 | NA | few | TRBV29-1
CASSPPQRNTEAFF | TGTGCCAGCAGCCCACCCCAGAGGAACACTGAAGCTTTCTTT | TRBJ1-1 | NA | once | TRBV4-2
CASSYSRTGGHSGNTIYF | TGTGCCAGCAGTTACTCCCGGACAGGGGGACACTCTGGAAACACCATATATTTT | TRBJ1-3 | TRBD1 | few | TRBV6-5
CASSWGGANEKLFF | TGTGCCAGCAGCTGGGGGGGAGCTAATGAAAAACTGTTTTTT | TRBJ1-4 | NA | few | TRBV7-9
CASSQTGTAREQYF | TGCGCCAGCAGCCAAACCGGGACTGCCCGCGAGCAGTACTTC | TRBJ2-7 | NA | NA | TRBV4-1
CASSLGQRGEQFF | TGTGCCAGCAGCTTGGGCCAGCGGGGTGAGCAGTTCTTC | TRBJ2-1 | TRBD2 | few | TRBV5-6
CATSPVGGSNNEQFF | TGTGCCACCAGCCCCGTGGGCGGGAGTAACAATGAGCAGTTCTTC | TRBJ2-1 | TRBD2 | few | TRBV24-1
CSVAGTGGRIDEQFF | TGCAGCGTTGCGGGGACAGGGGGCCGGATAGATGAGCAGTTCTTC | TRBJ2-1 | TRBD1 | many | TRBV29-1
CASSQEHRGPYEQYF | TGTGCCAGCAGCCAAGAACACAGGGGGCCCTACGAGCAGTACTTC | TRBJ2-7 | TRBD1 | few | TRBV4-2
CASSSRGGVLQFF | TGTGCCAGCAGCTCGAGGGGGGGGGTCCTGCAGTTCTTC | TRBJ2-1 | NA | few | TRBV7-2
CASSWSRLAADTQYF | TGTGCCAGCAGTTGGAGTCGGCTTGCCGCAGATACGCAGTATTTT | TRBJ2-3 | NA | few | TRBV28
CASSPPSGNEQYF | TGCGCCAGCAGCCCACCGAGCGGGAACGAGCAGTACTTC | TRBJ2-7 | TRBD2 | few | TRBV4-1
CASSKNRGPEQPQHF | TGTGCCAGCAGCAAAAACAGGGGACCTGAGCAGCCCCAGCATTTT | TRBJ1-5 | TRBD1 | many | TRBV9
CASSFADSYQPQHF | TGTGCCAGCAGCTTTGCGGACAGTTATCAGCCCCAGCATTTT | TRBJ1-5 | NA | NA | TRBV5-5
CASYIWGRGNSNQPQHF | TGCGCCAGCTATATATGGGGCCGGGGGAATAGCAATCAGCCCCAGCATTTT | TRBJ1-5 | NA | NA | TRBV5-1
CASSVRQGGTDTQYF | TGTGCCAGCAGCGTAAGACAGGGGGGCACAGATACGCAGTATTTT | TRBJ2-3 | TRBD1 | once | TRBV9
CSVGPGLAAPGEQYF | TGCAGCGTGGGTCCGGGACTAGCGGCTCCTGGGGAGCAGTACTTC | TRBJ2-7 | TRBD2 | many | TRBV29-1
CASSLTGDYGYTF | TGTGCCAGCAGCTTGACAGGGGACTATGGCTACACCTTC | TRBJ1-2 | TRBD1 | many | TRBV5-5
CSARAGDTEAFF | TGCAGTGCTAGGGCAGGGGACACTGAAGCTTTCTTT | TRBJ1-1 | NA | many | TRBV20-1
CSVSGTSQFF | TGCAGCGTTTCCGGGACTAGCCAGTTCTTC | TRBJ2-1 | TRBD2 | once | TRBV20-1